The 8 T cell receptor beta chains given below trace back to one sample, sequenced in a study of OX40 agonist ivuxolimab in advanced cancers. Only in-frame clones appear in the TCRdb table, and some are missing; sequencing was by immunoSEQ multiplex PCR. Counted here are tens of thousands of clones, roughly 90% occurring once; the ten biggest clones make up 2% to 2.5%. The sample in question was CD4+ or CD8+ T cells sorted from blood, obtained in a trial of the OX40 agonist ivuxolimab. The receptor set was obtained from an adult with an advanced solid tumor such as melanoma, head and neck, liver or kidney cancer.

The rearrangement joins TRBV7-2 to TRBJ2-7; the D is unclear. The CDR3 is 14 residues long. The germline V gene has CDR1 SGHTA and CDR2 FQGNSA. The V end lost 5 bases, the J end lost 3 bases, and 14 bases lay between the germline ends. CDR3 loop: CASSPTGLNYEQYF. CDR3 in DNA: TGTGCCAGCAGCCCTACTGGTCTGAACTACGAGCAGTACTTC.

CDR3 region: CASSVASDTQYF. CDR3 bases: TGTGCCAGCAGTGTAGCATCAGATACGCAGTATTTT. The V and J genes are TRBV2 and TRBJ2-3; D uncertain. The CDR3 totals 12 residues. The V gene's germline CDR1 is SNHLY and CDR2 FYNNEI. Trimming pared 4 bases from V and 4 bases from J, leaving 6 bases between.

The V and J genes are TRBV5-1 and TRBJ1-5; TRBD1 agrees at 7 bases. The junction had 9 bases not matched to a gene; V was cut back by 9 bases and J by 0 bases. Germline V gene data show CDR1 as SGHRS and CDR2 as YFSETQ. This CDR3 contains 15 residues. The CDR3 DNA reads as TGCGCCACCACAGACGGGACAGATAGCAATCAGCCCCAGCATTTT. The encoded protein is CATTDGTDSNQPQHF.

V gene TRBV19 combines with J gene TRBJ2-3; 10 bases agree with TRBD2. The CDR3 runs 17 residues. The V gene end was trimmed by 3 bases and the J gene end by 1 base; junction bases not matched to a gene: 7. The germline CDR1 and CDR2 sequences are LNHDA and SQIVND (reference sequence). The CDR3 DNA reads TGTGCCAGTAGTATTAGGACCGGGACTAGCGGCACAGATACGCAGTATTTT. This gives the protein CASSIRTGTSGTDTQYF. Using reference TRBV19 and TRBJ2-3 for the parts outside the CDR3, the full variable domain is DGGITQSPKYLFRKEGQNVTLSCEQNLNHDAMYWYRQDPGQGLRLIYYSQIVNDFQKGDIAEGYSVSREKKESFPLTVTSAQKNPTAFYLCASSIRTGTSGTDTQYFGPGTRLTVL.

This clone was seen just once. This chain joins TRBV7-2 and TRBJ1-1; 7 bases fit TRBD1. The length of the CDR3 is 14 residues. Trimming removed 2 bases from V and 10 bases from J; junction bases left unmatched: 10. Per the germline V gene, CDR1 is SGHTA and CDR2 is FQGNSA. The CDR3 sequence is CASSLNPDRVGAFF. The CDR3 nucleotides read TGTGCCAGCAGCTTAAACCCAGACAGGGTTGGAGCTTTCTTT. Filled out from reference TRBV7-2 and TRBJ1-1, the complete variable domain reads GAGVSQSPSNKVTEKGKDVELRCDPISGHTALYWYRQSLGQGLEFLIYFQGNSAPDKSGLPSDRFSAERTGGSVSTLTIQRTQQEDSAVYLCASSLNPDRVGAFFGQGTRLTVV.

The chain recombines TRBV6-5 with TRBJ2-2; no clear D gene. CDR1 and CDR2 from the germline V gene are MNHEY and SVGAGI. Trimming shortened V by 4 bases and J by 6 bases, and 12 bases separated the two germline ends. The CDR3 consists of 14 residues. The chain's CDR3 is CASSSLGVPGELFF. The CDR3 nucleotides read TGTGCCAGCAGTTCCCTAGGAGTCCCCGGGGAGCTGTTTTTT.

The chain couples TRBV28 to TRBJ1-1; tentative D call: TRBD1 (5 bases). Trimming took off 7 bases at V and 4 bases at J, with 19 bases between the two ends. The length of the CDR3 is 15 residues. Germline CDR1 and CDR2: MDHEN and SYDVKM. The CDR3 loop reads CASIGDRGFRTEAFF. The CDR3 nucleotides are TGTGCCAGCATAGGGGACCGGGGGTTTCGCACTGAAGCTTTCTTT.

The J gene is TRBJ1-5, the V gene TRBV19; D gene unclear. The CDR3 contains 16 residues. Trimming cost V 3 bases and J 2 bases, with 14 bases left between them. Per germline, CDR1 LNHDA and CDR2 SQIVND (reference sequence). CDR3 amino acids: CASSIRPDGGNQPQHF. CDR3 nucleotide sequence: TGTGCCAGTAGTATCCGGCCGGACGGTGGCAATCAGCCCCAGCATTTT.